This passage covers 19 T cell receptor beta chains from one sample sequenced in a study of T cells in Graves' hyperthyroidism and ophthalmopathy. Amplification targeted TCR beta CDR3 regions from RNA transcripts. Primed by the HTBI set, a first-round RT-PCR was run on the TCR CDR3. MiXCR, run by TCRdb on the multiplex PCR reads, gives a single entry per CDR3 protein. The data show fewer than 650,000 distinct CDR3 sequences, roughly 14% seen once. Sequencing was carried out using blood. The receptors shown here come from a woman aged 40 to 50 with Graves' ophthalmopathy.

Many counts were recorded for this clonotype. The chain links TRBV5-6 to TRBJ2-7; TRBD2 matches 14 bases. The germline V gene has CDR1 SGHDT and CDR2 YYEEEE. The CDR3 contains 17 residues. Trimming cost V 4 bases and J 6 bases; bases outside gene matches: 12. This CDR3 reads CASSQTSGRAEIGEQYF. The CDR3, as DNA: TGTGCCAGCAGCCAGACTAGCGGGAGGGCCGAAATCGGCGAGCAGTACTTC.

This clonotype has at least ten counts. V and J are TRBV6-5 and TRBJ1-2, with D possibly TRBD1 on 6 matching bases. This CDR3 contains 15 residues. Germline loops: CDR1 MNHEY, CDR2 SVGAGI. The ends were cut back, 0 bases at V and 6 bases at J, with 14 bases in the middle. The CDR3 coding sequence is TGTGCCAGCAGTTACTCAGACACAGGGTTGAATGGCTACACCTTC. Encoded protein: CASSYSDTGLNGYTF.

This clonotype has ten or more counts. This chain uses TRBV6-5 with TRBJ1-2, with a weak D call TRBD1 (5 bases). Per the germline V gene, CDR1 is MNHEY and CDR2 is SVGAGI. This CDR3 region has 15 residues. V was shortened by 0 bases and J by 7 bases, with 15 bases between the two germline ends. CDR3 nucleotides: TGTGCCAGCAGTTACTCAAAGCGGGGGTTGAGTGGCTACACCTTC. Its protein is CASSYSKRGLSGYTF.

This clonotype was seen only a few times. This CDR3 reads CATGRGLDTQYF. In nucleotides, the CDR3 is TGTGCCACCGGGAGGGGATTGGATACGCAGTATTTT. The chain couples TRBV24-1 to TRBJ2-3; TRBD2 agrees at 7 bases. The CDR3 has 12 residues. CDR1 KGHDR and CDR2 SFDVKD come from the germline V gene. The V segment lost 9 bases and the J segment 6 bases; nucleotides outside the gene matches: 5.

This clonotype was seen at least ten times. The rearrangement joins TRBV5-1 to TRBJ2-7; D possibly corresponds to TRBD1 (5 bases). The CDR3 is 12 residues long. Germline values: CDR1 SGHRS, CDR2 YFSETQ. Trimming left V 2 bases short and J 6 bases short, with 9 bases between. CDR3 sequence: CASSFFQGEQYF. The CDR3 DNA is TGCGCCAGCAGCTTTTTTCAGGGCGAGCAGTACTTC.

This clonotype has a count of ten or more. The CDR3, as DNA: TGTGCCACCTGGACTAGCGTGAACACCGGGGAGCTGTTTTTT. This gives the protein CATWTSVNTGELFF. The chain recombines TRBV10-3 with TRBJ2-2, with 9 bases lining up with TRBD2. CDR1 is ENHRY, CDR2 SYGVKD, per germline. Losses at the gene ends were 10 bases for V and 1 base for J; bases not matched to a gene: 4. CDR3 size: 14 residues.

This clonotype came up many times. The V gene is TRBV7-9, the J gene TRBJ1-1, with a weak D call TRBD1 (6 bases). The V and J ends lost 5 bases and 2 bases respectively, with 9 bases between them. The germline CDR1 and CDR2 sequences are SEHNR and FQNEAQ (reference sequence). This CDR3 is 13 amino acids long. The chain's CDR3 is CASSRGHNTEAFF. DNA of the CDR3: TGTGCCAGCAGCCGGGGACACAACACTGAAGCTTTCTTT.

This chain uses TRBV6-2 or TRBV6-3 with TRBJ1-5; D not resolved. CDR1 is MNHEY, CDR2 SVGEGT, per germline. With 6 bases removed from V and 11 bases from J, the gap between germline ends came to 11 bases. The CDR3 consists of 11 residues. CDR3 amino acids: CASSTMGAQHF. The CDR3 region has the DNA TGTGCCAGCAGCACCATGGGTGCCCAGCATTTT.

In its sample, this clonotype was seen many times. V and J are TRBV12-3 or TRBV12-4 and TRBJ2-2; tentative D call: TRBD1 (6 bases). The CDR3 extends over 17 amino acids. Trimming removed 5 bases at V and 3 bases at J, with 19 bases between. The CDR3 reads CASSTQGPTGYTGELFF. The CDR3 coding sequence is TGTGCCAGCAGTACACAGGGTCCTACGGGGTACACCGGGGAGCTGTTTTTT.

This clonotype has only a few counts. The V call is TRBV6-1, the J call TRBJ2-5; D tentatively fits TRBD1 or TRBD2 (5 bases each). Germline V gene sequence: CDR1 MNHNS, CDR2 SASEGT. With 3 bases removed from V and 5 bases from J, the gap between germline ends came to 13 bases. CDR3 size: 14 residues. CDR3 protein: CASSEAGSRETQYF. For the CDR3, the DNA is TGTGCCAGCAGTGAGGCAGGGAGTAGGGAGACCCAGTACTTC.

The genes are TRBV6-4 and TRBJ2-3; 11 bases agree with TRBD2. This CDR3 spans 15 amino acids. J lost 3 bases, V lost 6 bases, and 5 bases had no gene match. Per germline, CDR1 MRHNA and CDR2 SNTAGT. CDR3 sequence: CASRSGTSGTDTQYF. The DNA of the CDR3 is TGTGCCAGCAGATCCGGGACTAGCGGAACAGATACGCAGTATTTT.

This clonotype was observed many times. The chain carries TRBV10-3 and TRBJ2-6; possibly TRBD1 for D (5 bases). V lost 7 bases, J lost 10 bases, and 14 bases lay in between. Per the germline V gene, CDR1 is ENHRY and CDR2 is SYGVKD. The CDR3 contains 13 residues. This CDR3 is CAITTESSNVLTF. The CDR3 DNA reads TGTGCCATCACGACAGAATCCTCTAACGTCCTGACTTTC.

V is TRBV6-1 and J is TRBJ1-1; 7 positions agree with TRBD1. J gave up 4 bases and V 7 bases, and 3 bases lay outside the gene matches. CDR3 size: 12 residues. Germline CDR1 reads MNHNS; CDR2 reads SASEGT. The CDR3 DNA sequence: TGTGCCAGCAACAACAGGGGCACTGAAGCTTTCTTT. Translated, it gives CASNNRGTEAFF.

There are many counts of this clonotype. This sequence joins TRBV6-1 and TRBJ1-1; tentative D call: TRBD1 (6 bases). Germline values: CDR1 MNHNS, CDR2 SASEGT. The CDR3 contains 10 residues. Trimming stripped 6 bases from V and 11 bases from J, with 10 bases between. The CDR3 region has the DNA TGTGCCAGCAGGAGGGACAAGGCTTTCTTT. It specifies CASRRDKAFF.

This clonotype was recorded many times. V and J are TRBV2 and TRBJ1-2, with a tentative D call TRBD1 (5 bases). This CDR3 is built from 12 residues. Germline V gene lookup returns CDR1 SNHLY and CDR2 FYNNEI. With 8 bases removed from V and 6 bases from J, the gap between germline ends came to 13 bases. CDR3 loop: CASVGRGHGYTF. CDR3 sequence (DNA): TGTGCCAGCGTCGGACGGGGCCATGGCTACACCTTC.

The chain uses TRBV4-1 and TRBJ2-7; 7 bases fit TRBD1. The germline V gene has CDR1 MGHRA and CDR2 YSYEKL. Trimming removed 5 bases from V and 1 base from J; junction bases left unmatched: 11. CDR3 length: 16 amino acids. CDR3 in DNA: TGCGCCAGCAGCGAGATACAGGGGCCCTCATCCTACGAGCAGTACTTC. Translating it yields CASSEIQGPSSYEQYF.

In this sample, this clonotype turned up many times. This chain joins TRBV19 and TRBJ1-1, with TRBD1 identical over 7 bases. This CDR3 has 13 amino acids. Trimming took 9 bases from V and 5 from J; bases not matched to a gene: 9. In germline, CDR1 is LNHDA, CDR2 SQIVND (reference sequence). CDR3 coding DNA: TGTGCCAGCAGCTTCGCAGGGGGGACTGAAGCTTTCTTT. Protein product: CASSFAGGTEAFF. Drawing the rest from reference TRBV19 and TRBJ1-1, the complete variable domain is DGGITQSPKYLFRKEGQNVTLSCEQNLNHDAMYWYRQDPGQGLRLIYYSQIVNDFQKGDIAEGYSVSREKKESFPLTVTSAQKNPTAFYLCASSFAGGTEAFFGQGTRLTVV.

This clonotype appeared many times. J is TRBJ2-5 and V is TRBV7-9, with 14 bases that match TRBD2. The CDR3 runs to 17 residues. Germline loops: CDR1 SEHNR, CDR2 FQNEAQ (reference sequence). Losses at the gene ends were 5 bases for V and 2 bases for J; bases not matched to a gene: 7. The CDR3 sequence is CASSTGGTSGSQETQYF. Here the CDR3 DNA reads TGTGCCAGCAGCACCGGGGGGACTAGCGGGAGTCAAGAGACCCAGTACTTC.

This clonotype was seen many times. This chain joins TRBV12-3 or TRBV12-4 and TRBJ1-2, with 7 bases lining up with TRBD1. Losses at the gene ends were 5 bases for V and 7 bases for J; bases not matched to a gene: 7. The CDR3 covers 13 residues. CDR3 DNA: TGTGCCAGCAGTCCAGACAGGGCCTCTGGCTACACCTTC. It specifies CASSPDRASGYTF.